The clone carrying this T cell receptor (beta chain) was seen repeatedly, ten times or more. As yet, its antigen is unknown. The data were taken from a study of neurological immune-mediated disorders. Study-level background: The multiple sclerosis group of roughly 35 included 31 relapsing-remitting and 3 secondary progressive patients.

The cDNA was produced through 5'RACE with 10-nucleotide random UMIs. From the 5' RACE reads, TCRdb called clonotypes with MiXCR, one entry per CDR3 protein. The sample has roughly 70,000 distinct CDR3 sequences, around 4.8% seen once. Notes on the study in general: No sharing of CDR3 amino acid sequences was observed among expanded clones across subjects, suggesting private repertoires in all groups. Among 34 multiple sclerosis patients, 18 had repertoires that phylogenetic grouping placed in one related-CDR3 cluster, a possible signature.

The sequencing input was PBMCs. The receptor's source is a woman in her 70s with multiple sclerosis.

DNA of the CDR3: TGTGCCAGCAGCCGAGGCCAAAGCGGAGAGACCCAGTACTTC. Amino acids: CASSRGQSGETQYF. V usage is TRBV3-1 and J usage is TRBJ2-5; TRBD2 is a possible D gene (5 bases). The CDR3 contains 14 residues. Between the trimmed V and J ends, which lost 4 bases and 4 bases, there was a span of 13 bases. The germline CDR1 and CDR2 sequences are LGHDT and YNNKEL (reference sequence).